The T cell receptor beta chain under discussion was sequenced for a study of cytomegalovirus exposure and HLA in healthy donors. The overall study: Earlier, 90 million to 140 million unique TCR beta sequences were recovered from some 200 million T cells by an analysis. Genotyping showed roughly 86% of a few hundred donors falling in the Caucasian-associated ancestry cluster.

The PCR used 60 Vbeta and 13 Jbeta primers. Original processing notes: Around 11 million of around 85 million unique TCR beta chains were shared, per a later count. Here immunoSEQ multiplex PCR was the method, and the copy in TCRdb shows in-frame clones only, minus some. Clonal size and the V and J genes are those of that table, whereas D and trimming came from the DNA. Of about 120,000 clones detected, less than 85% appear once; the ten largest clones hold around 3.9%. The germline gives CDR1 SNHLY, CDR2 FYNNEI. V dropped 6 bases and J dropped 2 bases, with 11 bases sitting between them. The CDR3 consists of 14 residues. There are a few counts of this clone.

The sequencing sample was made of PBMCs. This chain links TRBV2 with TRBJ1-5; weak D call: TRBD1 (6 bases). This receptor was identified in a woman aged 35 to 49 in good health and CMV-seronegative. The CDR3 bases are TGTGCCAGCAGCCAAGGGGGTCGCAATCAGCCCCAGCATTTT. Translating it yields CASSQGGRNQPQHF.